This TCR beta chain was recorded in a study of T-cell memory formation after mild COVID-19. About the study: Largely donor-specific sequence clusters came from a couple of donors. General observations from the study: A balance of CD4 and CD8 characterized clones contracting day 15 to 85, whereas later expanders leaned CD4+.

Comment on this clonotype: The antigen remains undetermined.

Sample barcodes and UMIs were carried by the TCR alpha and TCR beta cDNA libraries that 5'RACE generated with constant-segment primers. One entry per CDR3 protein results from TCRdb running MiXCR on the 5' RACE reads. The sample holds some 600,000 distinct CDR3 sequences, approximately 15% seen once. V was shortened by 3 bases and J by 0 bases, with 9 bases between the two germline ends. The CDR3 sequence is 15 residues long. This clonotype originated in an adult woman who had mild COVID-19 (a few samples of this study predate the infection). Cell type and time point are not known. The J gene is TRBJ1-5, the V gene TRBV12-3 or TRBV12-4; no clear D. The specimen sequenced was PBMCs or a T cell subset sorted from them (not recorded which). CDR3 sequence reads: CASSFFGYSNQPQHF. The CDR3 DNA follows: TGTGCCAGCAGTTTTTTCGGGTATAGCAATCAGCCCCAGCATTTT.